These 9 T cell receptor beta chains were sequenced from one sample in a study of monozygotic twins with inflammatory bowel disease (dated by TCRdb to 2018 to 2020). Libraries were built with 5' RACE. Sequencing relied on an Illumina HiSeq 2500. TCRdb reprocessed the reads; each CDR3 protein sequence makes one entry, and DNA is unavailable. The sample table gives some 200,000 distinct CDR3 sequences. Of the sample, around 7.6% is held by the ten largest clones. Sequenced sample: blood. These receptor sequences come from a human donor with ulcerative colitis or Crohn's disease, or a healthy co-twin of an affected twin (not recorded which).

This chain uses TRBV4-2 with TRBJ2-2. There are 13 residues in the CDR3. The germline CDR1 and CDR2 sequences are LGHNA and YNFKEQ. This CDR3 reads CASSQDLIGELFF.

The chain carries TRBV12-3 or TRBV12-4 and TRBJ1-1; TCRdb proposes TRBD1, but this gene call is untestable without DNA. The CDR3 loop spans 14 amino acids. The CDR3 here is CASSFQGAATEAFF.

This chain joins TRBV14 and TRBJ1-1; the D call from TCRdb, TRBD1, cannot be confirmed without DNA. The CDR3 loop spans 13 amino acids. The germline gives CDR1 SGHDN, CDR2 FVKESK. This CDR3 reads CASSHYVGDEAFF. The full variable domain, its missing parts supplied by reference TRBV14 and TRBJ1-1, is EAGVTQFPSHSVIEKGQTVTLRCDPISGHDNLYWYRRVMGKEIKFLLHFVKESKQDESGMPNNRFLAERTGGTYSTLKVQPAELEDSGVYFCASSHYVGDEAFFGQGTRLTVV.

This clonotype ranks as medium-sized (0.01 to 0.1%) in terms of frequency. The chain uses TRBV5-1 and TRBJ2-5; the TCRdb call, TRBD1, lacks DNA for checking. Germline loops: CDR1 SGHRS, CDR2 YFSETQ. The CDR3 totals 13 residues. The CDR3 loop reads CASSPDWGETQYF. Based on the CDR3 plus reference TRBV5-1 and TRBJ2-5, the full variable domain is KAGVTQTPRYLIKTRGQQVTLSCSPISGHRSVSWYQQTPGQGLQFLFEYFSETQRNKGNFPGRFSGRQFSNSRSEMNVSTLELGDSALYLCASSPDWGETQYFGPGTRLLVL.

CDR3 loop: CATSDFLQGEGSPLHF. The gene calls are TRBV24-1 and TRBJ1-6; TCRdb names TRBD1, which stays unverified in the absence of DNA. CDR1 KGHDR and CDR2 SFDVKD come from the germline V gene. The CDR3 runs 16 residues.

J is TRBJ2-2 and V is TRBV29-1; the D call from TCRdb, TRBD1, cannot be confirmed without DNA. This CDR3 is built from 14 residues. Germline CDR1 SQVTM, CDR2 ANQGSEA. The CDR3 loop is CSVAGTGGTGELFF.

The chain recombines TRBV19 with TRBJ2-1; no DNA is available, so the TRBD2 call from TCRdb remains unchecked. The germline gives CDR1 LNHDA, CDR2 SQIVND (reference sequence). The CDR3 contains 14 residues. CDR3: CATGSGEGYNEQFF.

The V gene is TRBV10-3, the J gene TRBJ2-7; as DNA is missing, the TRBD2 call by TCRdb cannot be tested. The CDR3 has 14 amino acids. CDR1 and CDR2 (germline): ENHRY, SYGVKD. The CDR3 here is CAINYGGSSYEQYF.

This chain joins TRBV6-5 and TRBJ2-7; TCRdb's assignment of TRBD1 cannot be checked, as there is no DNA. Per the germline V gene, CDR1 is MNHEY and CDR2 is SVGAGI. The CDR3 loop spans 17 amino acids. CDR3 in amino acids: CASSYTDRGALLAEQYF.